Listed here is a single TCR beta chain. This record belongs to a study of blood T cell repertoires in COVID-19. Original analysis: From reference gene primer amplification, estimates of nucleated cell counts were derived. Sequenced by immunoSEQ multiplex PCR; TCRdb stores in-frame clones only, minus some. For V, J and clone size, that table is used; D and trimming come from the DNA. The sample holds some 140,000 clones, 80% to 90% seen once. Participant-reported clinical history was the basis for cohort assignment. The length of the CDR3 is 17 residues. Germline V lookup: CDR1 MGHDK, CDR2 SYGVNS. The V segment lost 3 bases and the J segment 5 bases; nucleotides outside the gene matches: 12.

V usage is TRBV25-1 and J usage is TRBJ2-2, with 7 nucleotides matching TRBD1. This clonotype originated in a man aged 40-55 years with acute COVID-19. The sample consisted of PBMCs or T cells enriched from blood (not recorded which). The CDR3 region has the DNA TGTGCCAGCAGTGACCCAGGGGGTGTGGGTGTGACCGGGGAGCTGTTTTTT. This codes for CASSDPGGVGVTGELFF.